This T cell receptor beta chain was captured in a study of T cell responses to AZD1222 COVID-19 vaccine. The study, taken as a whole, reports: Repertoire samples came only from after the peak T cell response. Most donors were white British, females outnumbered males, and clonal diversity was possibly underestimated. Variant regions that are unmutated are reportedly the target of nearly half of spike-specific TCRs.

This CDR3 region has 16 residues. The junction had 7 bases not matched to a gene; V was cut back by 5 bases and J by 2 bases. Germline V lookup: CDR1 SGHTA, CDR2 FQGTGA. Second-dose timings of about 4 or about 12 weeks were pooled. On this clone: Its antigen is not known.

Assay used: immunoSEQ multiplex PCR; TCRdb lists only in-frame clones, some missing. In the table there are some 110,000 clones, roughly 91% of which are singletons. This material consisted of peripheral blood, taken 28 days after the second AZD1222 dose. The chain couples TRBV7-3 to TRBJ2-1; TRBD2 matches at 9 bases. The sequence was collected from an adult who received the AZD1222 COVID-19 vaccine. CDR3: CASSPEGLAPYNEQFF. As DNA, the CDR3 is TGTGCCAGCAGCCCAGAGGGACTAGCCCCCTACAATGAGCAGTTCTTC.